This TCR beta chain appears in the sequencing data of a study of early T cells in non-severe SARS-CoV-2 infection. For the study at large: Chains were not paired, and sequencing was done on bulk RNA from unsorted whole blood. Study-wide findings and caveats: VDJdb matches were skewed toward anti-spike CD8 T cell responses.

Regarding this clonotype: As yet, its antigen is unknown.

Researchers attached unique molecular identifiers to individual cDNA molecules. One entry per CDR3 protein results from TCRdb running MiXCR on the 5' RACE reads. This sample has some 91,000 distinct CDR3 sequences; about 15% occur once, and the top ten carry around 5.4%. The source material was whole blood. This TCR derives from an adult who was a healthcare worker with PCR-confirmed SARS-CoV-2 infection or an uninfected control (not recorded which).

The CDR3 here is CASSLEGLAGGDNEQFF. CDR3 nucleotide sequence: TGTGCCAGCAGCTTAGAGGGACTAGCGGGAGGTGACAATGAGCAGTTCTTC. This sequence joins TRBV13 and TRBJ2-1, with 15 bases identical to TRBD2. The CDR3 consists of 17 residues. Germline CDR1 and CDR2: PRHDT and FYEKMQ (reference sequence). V lost 1 base and J lost 5; bases outside the gene matches: 3.